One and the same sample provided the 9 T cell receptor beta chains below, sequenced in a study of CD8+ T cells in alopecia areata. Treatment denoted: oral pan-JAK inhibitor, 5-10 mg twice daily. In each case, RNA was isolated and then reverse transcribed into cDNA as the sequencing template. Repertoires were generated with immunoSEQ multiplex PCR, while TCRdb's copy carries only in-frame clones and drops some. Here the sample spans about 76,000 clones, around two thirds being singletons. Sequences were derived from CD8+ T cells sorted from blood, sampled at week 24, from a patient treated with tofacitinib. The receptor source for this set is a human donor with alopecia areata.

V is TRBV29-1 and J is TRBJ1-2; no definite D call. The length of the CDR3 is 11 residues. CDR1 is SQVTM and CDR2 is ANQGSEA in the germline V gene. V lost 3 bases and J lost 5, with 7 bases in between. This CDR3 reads CSVDYLYGYTF. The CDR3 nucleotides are TGCAGCGTTGATTATCTATATGGCTACACCTTC.

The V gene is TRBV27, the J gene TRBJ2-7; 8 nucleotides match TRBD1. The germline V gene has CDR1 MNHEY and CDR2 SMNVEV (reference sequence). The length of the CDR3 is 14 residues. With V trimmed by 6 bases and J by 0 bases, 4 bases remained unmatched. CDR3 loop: CASRLQGGSYEQYF. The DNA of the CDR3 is TGTGCCAGCAGGTTACAGGGGGGCTCCTACGAGCAGTACTTC.

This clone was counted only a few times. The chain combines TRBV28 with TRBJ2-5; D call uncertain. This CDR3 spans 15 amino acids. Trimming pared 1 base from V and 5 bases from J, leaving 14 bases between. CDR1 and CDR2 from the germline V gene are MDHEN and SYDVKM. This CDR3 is CASSLLAPGRETQYF. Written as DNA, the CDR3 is TGTGCCAGCAGTTTATTGGCGCCCGGCCGGGAGACCCAGTACTTC.

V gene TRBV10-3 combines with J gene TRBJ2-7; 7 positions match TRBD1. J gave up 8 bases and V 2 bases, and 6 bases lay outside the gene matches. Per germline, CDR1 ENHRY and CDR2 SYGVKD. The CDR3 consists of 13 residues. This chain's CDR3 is CAISEAQGEQQYF. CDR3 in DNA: TGTGCCATCAGTGAGGCCCAGGGGGAACAGCAGTACTTC.

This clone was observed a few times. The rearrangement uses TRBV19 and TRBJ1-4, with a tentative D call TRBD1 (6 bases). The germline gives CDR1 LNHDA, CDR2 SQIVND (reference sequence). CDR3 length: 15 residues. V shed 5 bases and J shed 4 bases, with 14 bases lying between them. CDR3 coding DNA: TGTGCCAGTAGTCACCGACAGGCGTTTAATGAAAAACTGTTTTTT. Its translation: CASSHRQAFNEKLFF.

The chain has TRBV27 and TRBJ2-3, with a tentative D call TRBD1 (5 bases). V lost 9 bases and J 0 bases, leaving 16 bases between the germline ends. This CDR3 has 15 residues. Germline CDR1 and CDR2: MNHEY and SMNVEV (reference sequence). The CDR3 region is CASTIWGRSTDTQYF. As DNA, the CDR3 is TGTGCCAGTACAATCTGGGGCCGGAGCACAGATACGCAGTATTTT.

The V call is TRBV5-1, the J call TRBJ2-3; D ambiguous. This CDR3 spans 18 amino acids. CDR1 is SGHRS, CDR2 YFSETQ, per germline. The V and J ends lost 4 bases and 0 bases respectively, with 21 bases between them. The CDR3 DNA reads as TGCGCCAGCAGCCAAGGGTGGGCCGAAGGTTCTAGCACAGATACGCAGTATTTT. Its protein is CASSQGWAEGSSTDTQYF.

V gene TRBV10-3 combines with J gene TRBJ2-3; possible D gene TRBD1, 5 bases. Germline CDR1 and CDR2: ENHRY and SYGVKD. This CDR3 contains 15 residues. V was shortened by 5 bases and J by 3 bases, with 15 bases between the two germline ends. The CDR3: CAISRGLEATDTQYF. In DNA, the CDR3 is TGTGCCATCAGTAGGGGATTAGAGGCAACAGATACGCAGTATTTT.

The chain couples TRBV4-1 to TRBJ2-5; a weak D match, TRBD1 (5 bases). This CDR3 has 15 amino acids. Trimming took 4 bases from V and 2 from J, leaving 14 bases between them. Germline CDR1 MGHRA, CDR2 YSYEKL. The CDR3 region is CASSPLGVDQETQYF. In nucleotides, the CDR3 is TGCGCCAGCAGCCCCCTAGGGGTAGATCAAGAGACCCAGTACTTC.